This TCR beta chain was sequenced in a study of OX40 agonist ivuxolimab in advanced cancers. Broadly, across the study: The costimulatory receptor OX40 (CD134) was targeted by ivuxolimab, a fully human IgG2 agonistic monoclonal antibody. Intravenous ivuxolimab was administered to patients every 2 weeks at six dose levels: 0.01, 0.1, 0.3, 1.5, 3 and 10 mg/kg. Of the roughly 52 patients in dose escalation, some 19 had hepatocellular carcinoma, roughly 15 had melanoma, 9 had renal cell carcinoma and 9 had head and neck cancer. A male proportion of under 85% and a mean age of around 60 years, ranging from about 23 to 90, were recorded for the dose-escalation cohort. Prior anti-PD-1, anti-PD-L1 or anti-CTLA-4 therapy was permitted, and roughly two fifths of dose-escalation patients had received checkpoint inhibitors. Partial responses occurred in three dose-escalation patients, of whom one had hepatocellular carcinoma and two had cutaneous melanoma. The purpose of peripheral TCRbeta sequencing was to test whether ivuxolimab changed TCR sequence diversity and led to clonal T-cell expansion. The paper reports the monotherapy dose-escalation portion (N of about 51 patients) of the phase I ivuxolimab trial.

Details on this clone: The target of this receptor is not known. No much larger clone is present one base from it, and per-base qualities are unavailable.

To sequence the TCRbeta CDR3 region, genomic DNA was isolated from the sorted cells. The immunoSEQ Assay was used to sequence the TCRbeta CDR3 regions. This is the immuneACCESS table as TCRdb keeps it, with only in-frame sequences that have V and J called. A part of the clones is gone; compared with another copy, unresolved V genes explain less than half, and the rest is unexplained. Present in this sample are roughly 26,000 clones, 76% of which were seen just once. The top ten clones comprise approximately 15% of the sample. Beyond this particular receptor, the publication reports: In the 0.1-3.0 mg/kg groups, partial responders had among the lowest normalized peripheral clonal expansion, particularly in CD8+ T cells. After ivuxolimab, CD8+ T cells had more expanded clones than CD4+ T cells on average. At doses of 0.1 to 3.0 mg/kg, clonal expansion of both CD4+ and CD8+ T cells in blood was seen between baseline and week 6. Low levels of normalized T-cell clonal expansion were also seen in some patients who did not respond. Which antigens the clonally expanded peripheral T cells were specific for was not determined.

The trial excluded patients who had a history of autoimmune disease or were on systemic immunosuppression. In every dose cohort, peripheral blood was drawn for TCR sequencing at baseline, cycle 4 day 1, and cycle 7 day 1. Samples came from an open-label, multicenter, first-in-human phase I dose-escalation trial of ivuxolimab. Adults with locally advanced or metastatic melanoma, renal cell, hepatocellular, or head and neck squamous cell carcinoma were enrolled in the trial. Before TCR sequencing, CD4+ and CD8+ T cells were separately sorted from peripheral blood. The CDR3 spans 17 residues, from the cysteine through the phenylalanine. The DNA shown is the 51-base CDR3, in frame from base 1.

Sample: CD4+ or CD8+ T cells sorted from blood, taken in a trial of the OX40 agonist ivuxolimab. The receptor's source is an adult with an advanced solid tumor such as melanoma, head and neck, liver or kidney cancer. In this chain, TRBV12-2 is recombined with TRBJ2-7; TRBD1, the table's D call, lacks a check against the DNA. TRBV12-2 is a pseudogene segment. The CDR3 protein is CASRPPSPGQGSYEQYF. The base sequence is TGTGCAAGTCGACCACCCTCACCAGGACAGGGATCCTACGAGCAGTACTTC.